Ten or more counts support the clone carrying this T cell receptor beta chain. The antigen is undetermined. This entry is derived from a study of glioma-infiltrating T cells. Study results and limitations: Tissue and blood shared very few CDR3 sequences. Tissue-blood divergence was below expectation in non-neoplastic patients, above in gliomas.

In germline, CDR1 is MNHNS, CDR2 SASEGT. V lost 6 bases and J lost 3; bases outside the gene matches: 6. The CDR3 spans 15 residues. Using RNA template, CDR3s of TCR alpha and beta were amplified with iRepertoire arm-PCR. One-step reverse transcription and amplification started from approximately 100-400 ng of tissue mRNA or PBMC total RNA. TCRdb recomputed calls from the multiplex PCR reads with MiXCR, one row per CDR3 protein. The data show over 100,000 distinct CDR3 sequences, less than 30% seen once. The J gene is TRBJ2-1, the V gene TRBV6-1, with TRBD1 identical over 9 bases. This TCR was sampled from a human donor with low-grade glioma or glioblastoma, undergoing nonglioma brain surgery, or in good health (not recorded which). Sample: glioma tissue, nonneoplastic brain tissue, or PBMCs (not recorded which). CDR3 protein: CASRHGTGIYNEQFF. CDR3 coding DNA: TGTGCCAGCAGGCACGGGACAGGGATCTACAATGAGCAGTTCTTC.